This is a list of T cell receptor beta chains from one sample in a study of post-analysis software for immune sequencing data. TCRdb reprocessed the PCR reads with MiXCR, giving one entry per CDR3 protein. The sample yields 170,000 or so distinct CDR3 sequences, around 30% seen once. The sample consisted of blood. The receptors originated from a girl aged 5 to 17 with multiple sclerosis. CDR3s include the opening cysteine and the closing phenylalanine or tryptophan. A D gene is named only where the DNA matches it firmly. Clone size appears in some rows only: once, few, many, or a class for an expanded clone.

V gene	D gene	J gene	clone size	CDR3 protein	CDR3 DNA
TRBV29-1	TRBD1	TRBJ2-1	many	CSVEDWTGYQMFF	TGCAGCGTTGAAGATTGGACAGGGTATCAAATGTTCTTC
TRBV5-1	-	TRBJ2-5	many	CASSFAGAMAGKKETQYF	TGCGCCAGCAGCTTCGCGGGGGCGATGGCGGGGAAGAAAGAGACCCAGTACTTC
TRBV18	TRBD2	TRBJ2-7	-	CASSPPSSGGSSYEQYF	TGTGCCAGCTCACCACCGTCTAGCGGAGGGAGCTCCTACGAGCAGTACTTC
TRBV29-1	TRBD1	TRBJ2-7	many	CSVARDRAAYEQYF	TGCAGCGTAGCGAGGGACAGGGCGGCCTACGAGCAGTACTTC
TRBV20-1	-	TRBJ2-5	-	CSASRPAGGPQETQYF	TGCAGTGCTAGTCGTCCTGCGGGTGGCCCCCAAGAGACCCAGTACTTC
TRBV6-6	-	TRBJ2-1	many	CASSWGYNNEQFF	TGTGCCAGCAGTTGGGGCTACAACAATGAGCAGTTCTTC
TRBV11-2	-	TRBJ1-1	-	CASSSRRSMNTEAFF	TGTGCCAGCAGCTCTAGACGGAGCATGAACACTGAAGCTTTCTTT
TRBV5-1	-	TRBJ1-5	few	CASSVDSNQPQHF	TGCGCCAGCAGCGTGGACAGTAATCAGCCCCAGCATTTT
TRBV3-1	TRBD2	TRBJ2-2	-	CASSPFPRLAYPFSNTGELFF	TGTGCCAGCAGCCCTTTCCCGCGACTAGCGTATCCCTTCTCGAACACCGGGGAGCTGTTTTTT
TRBV7-8	-	TRBJ2-7	many	CASSLGEGPAYEQYF	TGTGCCAGCAGCTTAGGTGAAGGGCCTGCCTACGAGCAGTACTTC
TRBV5-1	TRBD1	TRBJ2-7	-	CASSLAFGQGVEQYF	TGCGCCAGCAGCTTGGCCTTTGGACAGGGGGTGGAGCAGTACTTC
TRBV19	TRBD2	TRBJ2-1	-	CASSIGRAYNEQFF	TGTGCCAGTAGCATCGGGAGGGCCTACAATGAGCAGTTCTTC
TRBV12-3/TRBV12-4	-	TRBJ2-7	many	CASSSGQTASEQYF	TGTGCCAGCAGTTCCGGGCAGACTGCTTCCGAGCAGTACTTC
TRBV20-1	-	TRBJ2-1	many	CSAGQGSSYNEQFF	TGCAGTGCCGGGCAGGGGAGCTCCTACAATGAGCAGTTCTTC
TRBV6-5	TRBD1	TRBJ1-2	-	CAGSDRGYGYTF	TGTGCCGGTTCTGACAGGGGTTATGGCTACACCTTC
TRBV6-5	-	TRBJ2-1	-	CASTRAGSSSYNEQFF	TGTGCCAGCACCCGAGCCGGGAGCAGCTCCTACAATGAGCAGTTCTTC
TRBV7-2	-	TRBJ1-1	many	CASSLDQGLEAFF	TGTGCCAGCAGCTTAGATCAGGGACTTGAAGCTTTCTTT
TRBV28	TRBD1	TRBJ1-2	few	CASSTLPDRVYGYTF	TGTGCCAGCAGTACCCTCCCCGACAGGGTCTATGGCTACACCTTC
TRBV2	-	TRBJ1-2	-	CASVTGIDYGYTF	TGTGCCAGCGTTACAGGGATCGACTATGGCTACACCTTC
TRBV5-6	TRBD1	TRBJ1-2	many	CASSKIPRTGYYGYTF	TGTGCCAGCAGCAAGATTCCCAGGACAGGGTACTATGGCTACACCTTC
TRBV4-1	TRBD1	TRBJ2-7	many	CASSQPGTGVYYEQYF	TGCGCCAGCAGCCAGCCTGGGACAGGGGTCTACTACGAGCAGTACTTC
TRBV6-4	-	TRBJ2-1	many	CASSDGSYNEQFF	TGTGCCAGCAGTGACGGGAGCTACAATGAGCAGTTCTTC
TRBV6-5	TRBD1	TRBJ1-1	many	CASRLGQLNTEAFF	TGTGCCAGCCGCCTGGGACAGTTGAACACTGAAGCTTTCTTT
TRBV30	TRBD1	TRBJ2-3	many	CACGQADTDTQYF	TGTGCCTGCGGACAGGCTGACACAGATACGCAGTATTTT
TRBV2	-	TRBJ2-3	many	CASMQESADTQYF	TGTGCCAGCATGCAGGAGAGCGCAGATACGCAGTATTTT
TRBV7-3	-	TRBJ1-1	few	CASSPGGSNTEAFF	TGTGCCAGCAGCCCCGGGGGATCGAACACTGAAGCTTTCTTT
TRBV12-3/TRBV12-4	-	TRBJ1-1	many	CASSPRGRGTEAFF	TGTGCCAGCAGCCCCCGAGGGCGAGGGACTGAAGCTTTCTTT
TRBV5-6	TRBD1	TRBJ1-2	many	CASRFTGAFSGGYTF	TGTGCCAGCAGGTTCACAGGGGCCTTCAGTGGAGGCTACACCTTC
TRBV14	-	TRBJ2-1	-	CASSQEGLNEQFF	TGTGCCAGCAGCCAAGAGGGGTTAAATGAGCAGTTCTTC
TRBV7-9	-	TRBJ1-2	many	CASSLVGTGVDGYTF	TGTGCCAGCAGCTTAGTAGGTACGGGCGTTGACGGCTACACCTTC
TRBV16	-	TRBJ2-7	-	CASSETGTGYYEQYF	TGTGCCAGCAGCGAAACCGGGACGGGTTACTACGAGCAGTACTTC
TRBV12-3/TRBV12-4	TRBD2	TRBJ2-5	-	CASSLVLAVETQYF	TGTGCCAGCAGTTTAGTACTAGCGGTAGAGACCCAGTACTTC
TRBV12-3/TRBV12-4	-	TRBJ2-3	few	CASSFSSGDTQYF	TGTGCCAGCAGTTTCTCGAGCGGAGATACGCAGTATTTT
TRBV3-1	TRBD2	TRBJ2-3	-	CASSQDSGGLAYPDTQYF	TGTGCCAGCAGCCAAGACTCGGGGGGGCTCGCTTATCCAGATACGCAGTATTTT
TRBV20-1	-	TRBJ2-2	few	CSARGGAGFTGELFF	TGCAGTGCTAGAGGAGGTGCGGGATTCACCGGGGAGCTGTTTTTT
TRBV28	TRBD2	TRBJ2-3	-	CASETSGLGPSTDTQYF	TGTGCCAGCGAGACTAGCGGGCTTGGGCCTAGCACAGATACGCAGTATTTT
TRBV3-1	-	TRBJ2-2	-	CASSQDGGGGAIPGELFF	TGTGCCAGCAGCCAAGATGGGGGCGGGGGAGCGATCCCCGGGGAGCTGTTTTTT
TRBV5-1	TRBD1	TRBJ2-7	many	CASSLDGTGGFAEQYF	TGCGCCAGCAGCTTGGATGGAACAGGGGGCTTTGCCGAGCAGTACTTC
TRBV12-3/TRBV12-4	TRBD1	TRBJ1-5	many	CASRPGTGPLPQHF	TGTGCCAGCAGACCCGGGACAGGTCCGTTGCCCCAGCATTTT
TRBV29-1	-	TRBJ2-7	many	CSVYLSSYEQYF	TGCAGCGTTTATCTGAGCTCCTACGAGCAGTACTTC
TRBV12-3/TRBV12-4	-	TRBJ2-3	-	CASIPETWRQTSTDTQYF	TGTGCCAGCATCCCAGAAACATGGCGACAAACTAGCACAGATACGCAGTATTTT
TRBV5-4	TRBD2	TRBJ2-1	once	CASSLVAGDEQFF	TGTGCCAGCAGCTTAGTAGCGGGAGATGAGCAGTTCTTC
TRBV9	-	TRBJ2-3	few	CASSERVPADTQYF	TGTGCCAGCAGCGAGAGGGTTCCCGCAGATACGCAGTATTTT
TRBV20-1	-	TRBJ2-1	-	CSANPGLGNEQFF	TGCAGTGCTAATCCTGGGCTAGGCAATGAGCAGTTCTTC
TRBV25-1	-	TRBJ1-2	-	CASSDSVHGYTF	TGTGCCAGCAGTGATTCCGTTCATGGCTACACCTTC
TRBV5-1	TRBD1	TRBJ1-1	few	CASSLTGGLNTEAFF	TGCGCCAGCAGCTTGACAGGGGGATTGAACACTGAAGCTTTCTTT
TRBV30	TRBD2	TRBJ2-1	few	CAGEREISYNEQFF	TGTGCCGGGGAGCGGGAGATATCCTACAATGAGCAGTTCTTC
TRBV28	-	TRBJ2-2	-	CASRLRHPGELFF	TGTGCCAGCAGACTACGACATCCCGGGGAGCTGTTTTTT
TRBV2	TRBD1	TRBJ1-2	many	CASSPLAGGGYGYTF	TGTGCCAGCAGTCCGTTGGCAGGGGGCGGTTATGGCTACACCTTC
TRBV10-3	-	TRBJ2-1	-	CAISESRDRIRREQFF	TGTGCCATCAGTGAGTCCCGGGACCGGATCCGACGTGAGCAGTTCTTC
TRBV12-3/TRBV12-4	-	TRBJ2-3	-	CASSKRRGKGDTQYF	TGTGCCAGCTCCAAGCGGAGAGGAAAGGGTGACACGCAGTATTTT
TRBV7-9	-	TRBJ1-2	-	CASSPQRVRVIPNYGYTF	TGTGCCAGCAGCCCCCAGCGAGTCAGGGTTATACCGAACTATGGCTACACCTTC
TRBV10-3	-	TRBJ1-1	-	CAISVDGGTAFF	TGTGCCATCAGTGTGGACGGCGGTACGGCTTTCTTT